Following are 21 T cell receptor beta chains from one sample sequenced in a study of T cell changes during pregnancy in multiple sclerosis. The assay was immunoSEQ multiplex PCR, and TCRdb's table has in-frame clones only and misses some. The profile covers about 38,000 clones, with about 95% appearing a single time and approximately 0.39% taken by the ten largest. This material consisted of CD4+ T cells from peripheral blood mononuclear cells, taken in the second trimester of pregnancy. The source of these receptors is a female donor with multiple sclerosis, enrolled in a pregnancy study.

This sequence joins TRBV30 and TRBJ2-7; 8 bases are a match to TRBD1. The CDR3 runs 12 residues. Germline CDR1 is GTSNPN and CDR2 is SVGIG (reference sequence). The V segment lost 4 bases and the J segment 5 bases; nucleotides outside the gene matches: 4. The CDR3 sequence: CAWTPQGDEQYF. The CDR3 region has the DNA TGTGCCTGGACTCCACAGGGGGACGAGCAGTACTTC.

The chain links TRBV10-1 to TRBJ2-3; D remains unclear. CDR1 is WNHNN and CDR2 is SYGVQD in the germline V gene (reference sequence). The length of the CDR3 is 13 residues. The V gene lost 7 bases and the J gene lost 0 bases, with 8 bases spanning the gap. The DNA of the CDR3 is TGCGCCAGCACTTCGGGTAGCACAGATACGCAGTATTTT. This codes for CASTSGSTDTQYF.

The rearrangement links TRBV2 to TRBJ2-5; TRBD1 agrees at 9 bases. CDR1 and CDR2 (germline): SNHLY, FYNNEI. Trimming at V came to 7 bases and at J to 6 bases, leaving 9 bases not matched to a gene. This CDR3 has 14 residues. This CDR3 is CASKPGQGGKTQYF. CDR3 nucleotides: TGTGCCAGCAAACCGGGACAGGGAGGGAAGACCCAGTACTTC. The complete variable domain, with remaining parts taken from reference TRBV2 and TRBJ2-5, reads EPEVTQTPSHQVTQMGQEVILRCVPISNHLYFYWYRQILGQKVEFLVSFYNNEISEKSEIFDDQFSVERPDGSNFTLKIRSTKLEDSAMYFCASKPGQGGKTQYFGPGTRLLVL.

This chain uses TRBV2 with TRBJ1-5; D possibly corresponds to TRBD1 (6 bases). CDR3 length equals 13 residues. Germline V CDR1 and CDR2: SNHLY, FYNNEI. Between the trimmed V and J ends, which lost 6 bases and 7 bases, there was a span of 13 bases. CDR3 sequence reads: CASSRTGGQPQHF. In nucleotides, the CDR3 is TGTGCCAGCAGCCGAACGGGGGGCCAGCCCCAGCATTTT.

The chain joins TRBV5-1 to TRBJ2-1, with TRBD1 identical over 9 bases. V lost 3 bases, J lost 12 bases, and 19 bases stayed unmatched. The germline gives CDR1 SGHRS, CDR2 YFSETQ. This CDR3 has 17 residues. In DNA, the CDR3 is TGCGCCAGCAGCTCGACCCCCGGGACAGGGTACCGAAGTGTGCAGTTCTTC. Amino acids: CASSSTPGTGYRSVQFF.

The chain recombines TRBV7-6 with TRBJ2-4; D not resolved. CDR1 and CDR2 from the germline V gene are SGHVS and FNYEAQ. V was cut by 5 bases and J by 0 bases, with 5 bases left in between. The CDR3 covers 13 residues. The DNA for the CDR3 is TGTGCCAGCAGCCCGTTAGCCAAAAACATTCAGTACTTC. Residues: CASSPLAKNIQYF.

V and J are TRBV7-6 and TRBJ1-3; D unresolved. This CDR3 comprises 16 residues. CDR1 and CDR2 from the germline V gene are SGHVS and FNYEAQ. With 0 bases removed from V and 1 base from J, the gap between germline ends came to 10 bases. The CDR3 reads CASSLARTGSGNTIYF. CDR3 sequence (DNA): TGTGCCAGCAGCTTAGCCAGAACGGGGTCTGGAAACACCATATATTTT.

The V gene is TRBV12-5, the J gene TRBJ1-6, with TRBD1 as a possible D gene (5 bases). This CDR3 is built from 16 residues. V dropped 1 base and J dropped 6 bases, with 13 bases sitting between them. Germline V gene lookup returns CDR1 LGHNT and CDR2 FRNRAP. Written as DNA, the CDR3 is TGTGCTAGTGGTTTGGGTGCCAGGGTTGGTAATTCACCCCTCCACTTT. Translating gives CASGLGARVGNSPLHF.

This clone appeared once. The chain employs TRBV7-2 and TRBJ1-1; 7 bases match TRBD1. The CDR3 totals 15 residues. CDR1 is SGHTA, CDR2 FQGNSA, per germline. V gave up 4 bases and J gave up 1 base; unmatched junction bases: 6. The CDR3 here is CASSYTGQTNTEAFF. For the CDR3, the DNA is TGTGCCAGCAGCTACACGGGACAGACGAACACTGAAGCTTTCTTT.

The chain links TRBV7-3 to TRBJ2-1, with 9 bases lining up with TRBD2. The CDR3 contains 15 residues. CDR1 is SGHTA, CDR2 FQGTGA, per germline. J was trimmed by 1 base and V by 4 bases; bases with no gene match: 2. CDR3 DNA sequence: TGTGCCAGCAGCTCGGCGGGGGGGTCCTACAATGAGCAGTTCTTC. Amino acids: CASSSAGGSYNEQFF. The entire variable domain, with the rest obtained from reference TRBV7-3 and TRBJ2-1, is as follows: GAGVSQTPSNKVTEKGKYVELRCDPISGHTALYWYRQSLGQGPEFLIYFQGTGAADDSGLPNDRFFAVRPEGSVSTLKIQRTERGDSAVYLCASSSAGGSYNEQFFGPGTRLTVL.

V is TRBV28 and J is TRBJ1-5; 10 bases match TRBD1. Germline V CDR1 and CDR2: MDHEN, SYDVKM. The CDR3 has 16 amino acids. The V gene end was trimmed by 6 bases and the J gene end by 4 bases; junction bases not matched to a gene: 9. CDR3 protein: CASSSMPGQGNQPQHF. CDR3 DNA: TGTGCCAGCAGCTCCATGCCGGGACAGGGGAATCAGCCCCAGCATTTT.

V and J are TRBV6-5 and TRBJ2-3; D is unresolved. Per the germline V gene, CDR1 is MNHEY and CDR2 is SVGAGI. Trimming took 6 bases from V and 1 from J, leaving 8 bases between them. The CDR3 runs to 13 residues. CDR3 in DNA: TGTGCCAGCAGCCGACTGGGCACAGATACGCAGTATTTT. Translated, it gives CASSRLGTDTQYF.

This chain joins TRBV4-3 and TRBJ2-6, with TRBD2 matching 10 bases. CDR1 LGHNA and CDR2 YSLEER come from the germline V gene. The V segment lost 4 bases and the J segment 0 bases; nucleotides outside the gene matches: 9. The CDR3 is 19 residues long. In DNA, the CDR3 is TGCGCCAGCAGCCTTCTTAGCGGGGGGACCATCTCTGGGGCCAACGTCCTGACTTTC. Translating gives CASSLLSGGTISGANVLTF.

The CDR3 DNA reads TGTGCCAGCAGCTTGGGGACAGGGGGAAATGGCTACACCTTC. This codes for CASSLGTGGNGYTF. This chain uses TRBV5-4 with TRBJ1-2; 10 bases are a match to TRBD1. After removal of 0 bases from V and 6 bases from J, the junction contained 2 bases not matched to a gene. Germline-derived CDR1 and CDR2 are SGHNT and YYREEE (reference sequence). The CDR3 contains 14 residues.

V and J are TRBV7-3 and TRBJ2-1; D perhaps matches TRBD2 (6 bases). Deletions cut 2 bases from V and 9 bases from J, with 14 bases between. This CDR3 comprises 14 residues. The germline gives CDR1 SGHTA, CDR2 FQGTGA. For the CDR3, the DNA is TGTGCCAGCAGCTTAGTGCCCCTCGGGAGTGAGCAGTTCTTC. This gives the protein CASSLVPLGSEQFF.

The genes are TRBV11-2 and TRBJ1-4; perhaps TRBD1 as D (5 bases). Trimming left V 4 bases short and J 4 bases short, with 10 bases between. The CDR3 covers 14 residues. From germline, CDR1 is SGHAT and CDR2 FQNNGV. The CDR3 bases are TGTGCCAGCAGCTCGGGACTGCTTAATGAAAAACTGTTTTTT. This gives the protein CASSSGLLNEKLFF. The variable domain in full, with the rest retrieved from reference TRBV11-2 and TRBJ1-4, is EAGVAQSPRYKIIEKRQSVAFWCNPISGHATLYWYQQILGQGPKLLIQFQNNGVVDDSQLPKDRFSAERLKGVDSTLKIQPAKLEDSAVYLCASSSGLLNEKLFFGSGTQLSVL.

The CDR3 DNA reads TGTGCCACCAGCAGAGATAAGTTTAGTCCGTACTTC. Translating it yields CATSRDKFSPYF. The chain joins TRBV15 to TRBJ2-7, with D uncertain. Germline CDR1 is LNHNV and CDR2 is YYDKDF (reference sequence). Trimming removed 0 bases at V and 12 bases at J, with 12 bases between. The CDR3 totals 12 residues.

The rearrangement joins TRBV16 to TRBJ2-7, with TRBD2 matching over 7 bases. The CDR3 covers 16 residues. Trimming removed 4 bases from V and 3 bases from J; junction bases left unmatched: 12. Germline V gene sequence: CDR1 KGHSY, CDR2 FQNENV. For the CDR3, the DNA is TGTGCCAGCAGCCTTCTTTGGGGGGGAACGGGCTACGAGCAGTACTTC. Residues: CASSLLWGGTGYEQYF.

V and J are TRBV7-9 and TRBJ2-7, with 7 nucleotides matching TRBD2. The CDR3 runs to 14 residues. Looked up from germline, CDR1 is SEHNR and CDR2 is FQNEAQ (reference sequence). Trimming took 3 bases from V and 4 from J; bases not matched to a gene: 6. The DNA of the CDR3 is TGTGCCAGCAGCTTCGAGCGGGGCGCTTACGAGCAGTACTTC. Amino acid sequence: CASSFERGAYEQYF.

CDR3 sequence reads: CASSLTGRPGGVDYEQYF. DNA for the CDR3: TGTGCCAGCAGCTTAACGGGACGACCGGGGGGGGTGGACTACGAGCAGTACTTC. This chain joins TRBV7-6 and TRBJ2-7, with 8 bases identical to TRBD2. Trimming took 2 bases from V and 3 from J; bases not matched to a gene: 15. Germline V gives CDR1 SGHVS, CDR2 FNYEAQ. This CDR3 spans 18 amino acids.

The gene calls are TRBV28 and TRBJ1-1; D uncertain. The CDR3 runs 15 residues. V dropped 7 bases and J dropped 1 base, with 16 bases sitting between them. Germline CDR1 and CDR2: MDHEN and SYDVKM. For the CDR3, the DNA is TGTGCCAGCACCGGAACGGAGCTGGGGAACACTGAAGCTTTCTTT. Amino acids: CASTGTELGNTEAFF.